The 22 T cell receptor beta chains below were found in one sample sequenced in a study of regulatory T cells in long-lasting Graves disease. Building the TCR beta libraries relied on iRepertoire HTBI primers, and CDR3 regions underwent Arm-PCR. Each CDR3 protein is one row after TCRdb ran MiXCR on the multiplex PCR reads. The sample has roughly 380,000 distinct CDR3 sequences, 15% to 17% seen once; the top ten hold about 20%. Sample time point: newly diagnosed GD, antithyroid drugs for less than 3 months. PBMCs were the source of the RNA used for TCR sequencing. The material was peripheral blood mononuclear cells (PBMCs), obtained at new diagnosis, from a patient treated with antithyroid drugs. The source of these receptors is a female donor with Graves disease.

This clonotype was observed many times. CDR3 sequence: CASSGATRGGLVSTDTQYF. The CDR3 DNA sequence: TGTGCCAGCAGCGGGGCCACGCGAGGGGGACTAGTTAGCACAGATACGCAGTATTTT. This chain uses TRBV7-2 with TRBJ2-3; 8 bases line up with TRBD2. CDR3 length: 19 amino acids. V was clipped by 5 bases and J by 0 bases; unmatched bases: 16. Germline-derived CDR1 and CDR2 are SGHTA and FQGNSA.

The CDR3 protein is CAMSGQENYEQYF. CDR3 nucleotides: TGTGCCATGTCAGGACAGGAGAACTACGAGCAGTACTTC. The chain employs TRBV10-3 and TRBJ2-7, with TRBD1 matching over 7 bases. In germline, CDR1 is ENHRY, CDR2 SYGVKD. With V trimmed by 9 bases and J by 3 bases, 8 bases remained unmatched. This CDR3 spans 13 amino acids.

This clonotype was detected only a few times. The rearrangement uses TRBV7-9 and TRBJ2-3; 11 positions match TRBD1. The CDR3 consists of 16 residues. J lost 4 bases, V lost 2 bases, and 5 bases had no gene match. The V gene's germline CDR1 is SEHNR and CDR2 FQNEAQ (reference sequence). CDR3 protein: CASSLWWDRGSDTQYF. The CDR3 bases are TGTGCCAGCAGCTTATGGTGGGACAGGGGGTCAGATACGCAGTATTTT. Full variable domain (remainder filled in from reference TRBV7-9 and TRBJ2-3): DTGVSQNPRHKITKRGQNVTFRCDPISEHNRLYWYRQTLGQGPEFLTYFQNEAQLEKSRLLSDRFSAERPKGSFSTLEIQRTEQGDSAMYLCASSLWWDRGSDTQYFGPGTRLTVL.

This clonotype was observed many times. The chain is built from TRBV2 and TRBJ2-2; TRBD1 agrees at 12 bases. Losses at the gene ends were 7 bases for V and 8 bases for J; bases not matched to a gene: 5. This CDR3 comprises 14 residues. Germline CDR1 is SNHLY and CDR2 is FYNNEI. The CDR3 protein is CASTRDRGRGELFF. CDR3 in DNA: TGTGCCAGCACCAGGGACAGGGGGCGGGGGGAGCTGTTTTTT.

This clonotype was counted at least ten times. The V gene is TRBV27, the J gene TRBJ1-2; 7 nucleotides align to TRBD1. Germline trimming cut 6 bases from V and 0 bases from J; bases unmatched to any gene: 4. CDR3 length: 14 amino acids. The germline V gene encodes CDR1 MNHEY and CDR2 SMNVEV (reference sequence). The CDR3 DNA follows: TGTGCCAGCAGCGACAGGGCACCTAACTATGGCTACACCTTC. Amino acid sequence: CASSDRAPNYGYTF.

This clonotype appeared many times. The chain joins TRBV7-9 to TRBJ1-1, with 7 nucleotides matching TRBD1. This CDR3 has 15 residues. Germline CDR1 and CDR2: SEHNR and FQNEAQ (reference sequence). V shed 1 base and J 4 bases; nucleotides not matched to a gene: 6. The CDR3 sequence is CASSLVGQGGTEAFF. The CDR3 DNA is TGTGCCAGCAGCTTAGTCGGGCAGGGGGGCACTGAAGCTTTCTTT.

This clonotype has at least ten counts. This rearrangement joins TRBV29-1 to TRBJ1-1; 8 nucleotides line up with TRBD1. Germline values: CDR1 SQVTM, CDR2 ANQGSEA. The trim removed 7 bases at V and 5 bases at J, leaving 6 bases unmatched. CDR3 length: 12 residues. This CDR3 reads CSGTGGSTEAFF. CDR3 in DNA: TGCAGCGGCACAGGGGGTTCAACTGAAGCTTTCTTT.

This clonotype came up a few times. The rearrangement uses TRBV25-1 and TRBJ1-1, with TRBD1 identical over 8 bases. Germline CDR1 reads MGHDK; CDR2 reads SYGVNS. The CDR3 is 14 amino acids. V shed 10 bases and J 4 bases; nucleotides not matched to a gene: 11. The CDR3 protein is CATNPGGGGTEAFF. Written as DNA, the CDR3 is TGTGCCACCAATCCAGGGGGCGGAGGCACTGAAGCTTTCTTT. The whole variable domain, remainder taken from reference TRBV25-1 and TRBJ1-1, is EADIYQTPRYLVIGTGKKITLECSQTMGHDKMYWYQQDPGMELHLIHYSYGVNSTEKGDLSSESTVSRIRTEHFPLTLESARPSHTSQYLCATNPGGGGTEAFFGQGTRLTVV.

A few counts support this clonotype. The V gene is TRBV5-4, the J gene TRBJ1-2; maybe TRBD1 (6 bases). Trimming removed 0 bases from V and 8 bases from J, with 14 bases in between. The V gene's germline CDR1 is SGHNT and CDR2 YYREEE (reference sequence). CDR3 length equals 14 residues. Here the CDR3 reads CASSLEHRVWGYTF. CDR3 in DNA: TGTGCCAGCAGCTTGGAGCACAGGGTTTGGGGCTACACCTTC.

This clonotype was picked up many times. The chain combines TRBV6-1 with TRBJ2-1, with D tentatively TRBD1 or TRBD2 (7 bases each). The CDR3 is 19 residues long. Germline CDR1 and CDR2: MNHNS and SASEGT. V lost 8 bases to trimming and J lost 8 bases, with 34 bases between them. The CDR3 loop reads CASARQGSLGGRTSDEQFF. The CDR3 DNA is TGTGCCAGCGCAAGACAGGGTAGCCTAGGCGGGAGAACATCGGATGAGCAGTTCTTC.

In this sample, this clonotype turned up many times. The genes are TRBV7-9 and TRBJ1-5; no firm D call. Germline V CDR1 and CDR2: SEHNR, FQNEAQ (reference sequence). The length of the CDR3 is 14 residues. Trimming took 5 bases from V and 0 from J, leaving 8 bases between them. CDR3 nucleotides: TGTGCCAGCAGCGTAACCGATAGCAATCAGCCCCAGCATTTT. Translating it yields CASSVTDSNQPQHF.

This clonotype was counted at least ten times. The genes are TRBV24-1 and TRBJ2-3; D tentatively reads TRBD1 or TRBD2 (5 bases each). The CDR3 totals 14 residues. V lost 11 bases and J lost 4, with 18 bases in between. In germline, CDR1 is KGHDR, CDR2 SFDVKD. CDR3 coding DNA: TGTGCCAGACCTACCTGGGACGGTCCAGATACGCAGTATTTT. This sequence encodes CARPTWDGPDTQYF.

The chain has TRBV5-4 and TRBJ2-7; D unresolved. V was trimmed by 3 bases and J by 4 bases, leaving 8 bases between them. The CDR3 sequence is 12 residues long. Germline lookup yields CDR1 SGHNT and CDR2 YYREEE (reference sequence). The chain's CDR3 is CASSYPGYEQYF. The CDR3 region has the DNA TGTGCCAGCAGCTACCCAGGTTACGAGCAGTACTTC.

This clonotype was recorded many times. The chain recombines TRBV19 with TRBJ1-5; perhaps TRBD1 as D (5 bases). V lost 4 bases and J 12 bases, leaving 19 bases between the germline ends. Germline V lookup: CDR1 LNHDA, CDR2 SQIVND (reference sequence). The CDR3 runs to 14 residues. CDR3 sequence (DNA): TGTGCCAGTAGTAGGGGGAGCGGGGTCCCCCTCCAGCATTTT. It translates to CASSRGSGVPLQHF.

This clonotype has ten or more counts. J is TRBJ2-1 and V is TRBV24-1; possible D gene TRBD1, 8 bases. Trimming took off 6 bases at V and 9 bases at J, with 11 bases between the two ends. This CDR3 is built from 12 residues. The germline V gene has CDR1 KGHDR and CDR2 SFDVKD. The CDR3 protein is CATSTGGVEQFF. DNA of the CDR3: TGTGCCACCAGTACAGGGGGGGTTGAGCAGTTCTTC.

This clonotype has a handful of counts. The chain couples TRBV27 to TRBJ2-7, with TRBD2 matching 9 bases. This CDR3 is 16 amino acids long. The germline V gene encodes CDR1 MNHEY and CDR2 SMNVEV (reference sequence). The J segment lost 0 bases and the V segment lost 4 bases, leaving 7 bases of the junction unmatched. CDR3 nucleotides: TGTGCCAGCAGTTCACTAGCGGGTTCGAGCTCCTACGAGCAGTACTTC. It codes for CASSSLAGSSSYEQYF.

This clonotype was seen repeatedly, ten times or more. V usage is TRBV7-2 and J usage is TRBJ2-4, with 10 bases that match TRBD1. J lost 9 bases, V lost 11 bases, and 4 bases had no gene match. Germline CDR1 SGHTA, CDR2 FQGNSA. This CDR3 is built from 11 residues. In DNA, the CDR3 is TGTGCCGTGGGACAGGGGAGCATTCAGTACTTC. It specifies CAVGQGSIQYF.

The sample holds many counts of this clonotype. The chain combines TRBV6-1 with TRBJ2-3; 8 bases align to TRBD2. The V gene's germline CDR1 is MNHNS and CDR2 SASEGT. With V trimmed by 5 bases and J by 3 bases, 4 bases remained unmatched. This CDR3 is built from 14 residues. In DNA, the CDR3 is TGTGCCAGCAGTATAGCGGGGAGGACAGATACGCAGTATTTT. Protein: CASSIAGRTDTQYF.

In this sample, this clonotype turned up many times. The conserved final phenylalanine or tryptophan is absent from the CDR3, which likely points to a read error. The CDR3 reads CASSLTGYEQYL. The CDR3 nucleotides are TGTGCCAGCAGCTTAACGGGGTACGAGCAGTACCTC. V gene TRBV11-3 combines with J gene TRBJ2-7; TRBD2 might be the D (5 bases). V dropped 2 bases and J dropped 4 bases, with 6 bases sitting between them. Germline loops: CDR1 SGHNT, CDR2 YENEEA. This CDR3 has 12 amino acids.

This rearrangement joins TRBV10-1 to TRBJ1-1, with D possibly being TRBD1 (5 bases). Germline V gene lookup returns CDR1 WNHNN and CDR2 SYGVQD (reference sequence). This CDR3 contains 14 residues. V was trimmed by 4 bases and J by 5 bases, leaving 14 bases between them. The CDR3 nucleotides read TGCGCCAGCAGTGCATTCGAGGGGACTACTGAAGCTTTCTTT. It specifies CASSAFEGTTEAFF.

The chain is built from TRBV12-3 or TRBV12-4 and TRBJ1-4; perhaps TRBD1 as D (5 bases). V lost 6 bases, J lost 3 bases, and 11 bases lay in between. The CDR3 loop spans 14 amino acids. The CDR3 loop is CASSGIRANEKLFF. The CDR3 DNA sequence: TGTGCCAGCAGCGGGATCAGGGCTAATGAAAAACTGTTTTTT.

This clonotype was observed many times. The chain employs TRBV4-2 and TRBJ2-7, with 7 nucleotides matching TRBD1. The CDR3 has 14 amino acids. The V gene end was trimmed by 0 bases and the J gene end by 7 bases; junction bases not matched to a gene: 6. The germline gives CDR1 LGHNA, CDR2 YNFKEQ. CDR3 region: CASSQDLGTEEQYF. Written as DNA, the CDR3 is TGTGCCAGCAGCCAAGATCTTGGGACAGAGGAGCAGTACTTC.